The T cell receptor (beta chain) described here comes from a study of read filtering for tumor transcriptome and immune sequencing (TCRdb year 2020). Regarding the study in general: Of the patients in the cohort, some 18 were male and around 14 were female, and their mean age was 65.9 years, with a range of about 40 to 85. A main aim was a read-filtering strategy for immune repertoire data, specifically whether clonotypes supported by a single read should be removed. TCR-region mapped reads per sample ranged from about 4.05 to 11 million with IR-seq versus only roughly 75 to 1,300 with RNA-seq. The study compared TCR repertoires from targeted immune repertoire sequencing and bulk whole-transcriptome sequencing run on the same bone marrow samples. After DNase treatment, whole-transcriptome libraries were prepared using the TruSeq RNA Access Library Prep Kit. By revised international staging, eight or nine patients were R-ISS I, around 15 were R-ISS II and more than five were R-ISS III.

TCR libraries were built from approximately 400 ng RNA with the Immunoverse kit, using molecular barcoded adaptors covering alpha/delta and beta/gamma chains. TCR library preparation used the same RNA that went into transcriptome sequencing. Sequencing of TCR libraries was carried out on an Illumina HiSeq 4000 with 2 x 150 cycles. The original pipeline was this. MiXCR aligned TCR reads to human V, D, J and C references and assembled the aligned reads into CDR3 clonotypes, with quality filtering and error correction included. The tcR package in R was used for analysis of clonotype counts and gene usage diversity. For inspection of raw mapping reads, RNA-seq reads were mapped by STAR aligner version 2.5.3a onto GRCh37 of the human genome. To test how sequencing depth affects detected clonotypes, IR-seq fastq files were randomly downsampled with Seqtk 1.3. TCRdb redid the processing of the public reads, applying fastp at Q25 and MiXCR, and retained in-frame beta chains. Identical CDR3 protein sequences are pooled into one entry, listed with their most common genes and DNA. TCRdb, not the authors, supplied the V and J calls. Present in this sample are about 90,000 distinct CDR3 sequences, more than 9% of which were seen just once. The top ten clonotypes cover under 15% of the sample.

Every patient had bone marrow sampled at the time of active disease. Ficoll-Hypaque density gradient centrifugation was used to isolate bone marrow mononuclear cells. To remove myeloma plasma cells, the cells were labeled with CD138 magnetic microbeads on a MACS separator, and CD138-negative cells were then collected by negative selection. The purity of the isolated cells was checked by flow cytometry with CD138 antibodies on an Attune NxT. Total RNA was extracted using TRIzol reagent and was quantified on a NanoDrop spectrophotometer. Paired RNA-seq and IR-seq were performed on the CD138-negative bone marrow sample of each patient. CDR1 and CDR2 (SNHLY, FYNNEI) derive from the germline V gene. V is cut by 2 bases and J by 2 bases, and the space between the germline ends is 8 bases. Including cysteine and phenylalanine, the CDR3 has 14 amino acids. Only the CDR3 portion is preserved as DNA: 42 bases, with reading frame beginning at the first base.

This clonotype was recorded at least ten times. Its antigen remains unidentified. No much larger clone exists at a distance of one base, and base qualities are not known. The paper as a whole reports these results and caveats: In IR-seq, single-read clonotypes were about four fifths of clonotypes but approximately 4% of total reads; in RNA-seq they were roughly 77% of clonotypes and about 40% of reads. The correlation between IR-seq and RNA-seq shared clonotype proportions was increased by removal of single-read clonotypes. The sorted CD138-negative fraction was a mixed bone marrow immune population, not purified T cells. Compared with RNA-seq, IR-seq captured clonotypes at much greater depth and more reliably, and a smaller IR-seq throughput was enough to identify most of the shared clonotypes.

Source material: a population of CD138-negative cells sorted from bone marrow. The cell subset or site label of this sample denotes: bone marrow mononuclear cells depleted of CD138+ plasma/myeloma cells by negative magnetic selection. This clonotype was obtained from a donor at least 40 years old with multiple myeloma. The chain was built from TRBV2 and TRBJ2-3, with the D gene call left open. The CDR3 corresponds to CASSEYGNTDTQYF. At the DNA level, the sequence is TGTGCCAGCAGTGAATATGGCAACACAGATACGCAGTATTTT.